This T cell receptor beta chain was documented in a study of blood T cell repertoires in COVID-19. Study as a whole: Researchers got acute and convalescent COVID-19 samples from the United States, Italy and Spain. T cells, B-cell-depleted T cells, or PBMCs provided the cDNA or gDNA that served as material.

V lost 3 bases and J lost 6, with 11 bases in between. The CDR3 consists of 14 residues. The germline gives CDR1 LNHNV, CDR2 YYDKDF (reference sequence). Profiling relied on immunoSEQ multiplex PCR, and the TCRdb table lists in-frame clones only, not all of them. The sample shows fewer than 500,000 clones, 75% to 90% of them seen only once. J is TRBJ1-4 and V is TRBV15; the D is unclear. The TCR originated in a woman in her twenties or thirties with acute or convalescent COVID-19. Sequencing input: peripheral blood. The CDR3 coding sequence is TGTGCCACCAGCAGGGACGGGCGGGATGAAAAACTGTTTTTT. Protein sequence: CATSRDGRDEKLFF.